These T cell receptor beta chains were read from a single sample in a study of T cell clones after liver transplantation. Using immunoSEQ multiplex PCR, the repertoire was profiled, and TCRdb retains in-frame clones only, with some absent. Of roughly 70,000 clones in the sample, about 88% are singletons; the top ten hold approximately 2.5%. Source: CD4+ T cells from blood, taken before liver transplant. All receptors come from a human donor who received a liver transplant. The CDR3 runs from the conserved cysteine through the conserved F or W. D genes are given only for firm matches. Not every row has a clone size; where given, it reads once, few, many or a size class.

cdr3_aa cdr3_nt j_call v_call d_call clone_size
CASSDGGPGNTIYF TGTGCCAGCAGTGACGGGGGACCTGGAAACACCATATATTTT TRBJ1-3 TRBV2 . .
CASIHGSGPYEQYF TGTGCCAGCATACACGGGAGTGGGCCCTACGAGCAGTACTTC TRBJ2-7 TRBV28 . few
CASSAGGLRYEQYF TGTGCCAGCAGCGCCGGGGGGTTAAGATACGAGCAGTACTTC TRBJ2-7 TRBV11-3 TRBD2 .
CASSLVRDSYEQYF TGTGCCAGCAGCTTAGTAAGGGACTCCTACGAGCAGTACTTC TRBJ2-7 TRBV7-2 . .
CASSGTGVRPQHF TGTGCCAGTAGTGGAACAGGGGTGAGGCCCCAGCATTTT TRBJ1-5 TRBV19 TRBD1 .
CASSRVSGVDIQYF TGTGCCAGTAGTAGGGTTTCAGGGGTTGACATTCAGTACTTC TRBJ2-4 TRBV19 . .
CASSLGGGGGYTF TGTGCCAGCAGCTTAGGAGGGGGCGGAGGCTACACCTTC TRBJ1-2 TRBV7-6 TRBD1 .
CASSLGRGLSTDTQYF TGTGCCAGCAGCTTAGGACGGGGGCTTAGCACAGATACGCAGTATTTT TRBJ2-3 TRBV13 . .
CASRFDFSSYEQYF TGTGCCAGCAGATTCGACTTTTCCTCCTACGAGCAGTACTTC TRBJ2-7 TRBV5-4 . .
CASSIGLQSSYNEQFF TGTGCCAGTAGTATCGGACTTCAAAGCTCCTACAATGAGCAGTTCTTC TRBJ2-1 TRBV19 . once
CASSLVGEGLSYEQYF TGTGCCAGCAGCTTAGTTGGGGAGGGCCTCTCCTACGAGCAGTACTTC TRBJ2-7 TRBV7-9 TRBD2 .
CSVRGGSGWETQYF TGCAGCGTACGCGGGGGCTCGGGTTGGGAGACCCAGTACTTC TRBJ2-5 TRBV29-1 . .
CASSGSGSWYEQYF TGTGCCAGCAGCGGTAGCGGGAGCTGGTACGAGCAGTACTTC TRBJ2-7 TRBV14 TRBD2 once
CASSLEGVAFF TGTGCCAGCAGCTTAGAGGGGGTGGCTTTCTTT TRBJ1-1 TRBV7-2 . .
CASRDRATDTQYF TGTGCCAGTAGGGACAGGGCGACAGATACGCAGTATTTT TRBJ2-3 TRBV19 TRBD1 .
CASSLNGGTVSGYTF TGTGCCAGCAGCTTAAACGGTGGGACAGTCTCTGGCTACACCTTC TRBJ1-2 TRBV7-9 TRBD1 .
CASSQDQDNNQPQHF TGCGCCAGCAGCCAAGATCAGGACAACAATCAGCCCCAGCATTTT TRBJ1-5 TRBV4-1 . .
CATESSGANVLTF TGTGCCACTGAGAGCTCTGGGGCCAACGTCCTGACTTTC TRBJ2-6 TRBV6-6 . .
CASSLGGYSYEQYF TGTGCCAGCAGCTTGGGAGGGTACTCCTACGAGCAGTACTTC TRBJ2-7 TRBV5-5 . .
CASQDRGSNEKLFF TGTGCCAGCCAAGACAGGGGCTCTAATGAAAAACTGTTTTTT TRBJ1-4 TRBV2 TRBD1 .
CSVLPGAGGRETQYF TGCAGCGTACTGCCCGGCGCGGGGGGGCGAGAGACCCAGTACTTC TRBJ2-5 TRBV29-1 TRBD2 .
CASSLLKLGSSTDTQYF TGTGCCAGCAGCTTACTAAAGCTAGGGTCTAGCACAGATACGCAGTATTTT TRBJ2-3 TRBV7-2 . .
CASSEPPHHEQFF TGTGCCAGCAGTGAACCCCCCCATCATGAGCAGTTCTTC TRBJ2-1 TRBV25-1 . .
CASSLAQANNSPLHF TGCGCCAGCAGCTTGGCCCAGGCGAATAATTCACCCCTCCACTTT TRBJ1-6 TRBV5-1 . .
CASSPWTSGTTDTQYF TGCGCCAGCAGCCCCTGGACTAGCGGGACCACAGATACGCAGTATTTT TRBJ2-3 TRBV5-1 TRBD2 .
CASSPPLGTAEAFNQPQHF TGTGCCAGCTCACCACCTCTGGGGACCGCCGAAGCCTTCAATCAGCCCCAGCATTTT TRBJ1-5 TRBV18 . .
CASSSRRQMNTEAFF TGTGCCAGCAGTTCCCGAAGACAGATGAACACTGAAGCTTTCTTT TRBJ1-1 TRBV7-9 . .
CASSSPYEQYF TGTGCCAGCAGTTCCCCCTACGAGCAGTACTTC TRBJ2-7 TRBV27 . .